The entry below gives a single T cell receptor (beta chain) sequence along with its context. The assay was immunoSEQ multiplex PCR, and TCRdb's table has in-frame clones only and misses some. Here the sample spans hundreds of thousands of clones, about 96% being singletons. Naive CD8 cells lacked CD45RO, underwent positive selection for CCR7 and left out terminally differentiated effector memory CD45RA+ cells. The record originates from a study of shared clonotypes between healthy human individuals. The CDR3 has 15 residues. The V end was cut by 6 bases, the J end by 0 bases, with 12 bases between. Germline CDR1 is SGHTA and CDR2 is FQGNSA.

The clonotype originates from a man aged 25-45 years in good health. The rearrangement joins TRBV7-2 to TRBJ2-1; D not resolved. Sequenced material: naive CD8+ T cells sorted from blood. In DNA form, the CDR3 reads TGTGCCAGCAGTTCTGGACGGAGCTCCTACAATGAGCAGTTCTTC. Translating it yields CASSSGRSSYNEQFF.